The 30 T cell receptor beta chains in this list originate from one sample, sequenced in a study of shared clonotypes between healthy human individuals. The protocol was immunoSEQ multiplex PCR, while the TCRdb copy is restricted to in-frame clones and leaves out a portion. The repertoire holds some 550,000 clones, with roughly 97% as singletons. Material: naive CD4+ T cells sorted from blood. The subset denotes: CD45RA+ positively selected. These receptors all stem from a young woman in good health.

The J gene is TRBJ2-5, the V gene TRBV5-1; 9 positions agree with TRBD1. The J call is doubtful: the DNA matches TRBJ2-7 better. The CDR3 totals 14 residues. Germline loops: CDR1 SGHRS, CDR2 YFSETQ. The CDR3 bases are TGCGCCAGCAGAACCGGGACAGGGAATTACGAGCAGTACTTC. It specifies CASRTGTGNYEQYF.

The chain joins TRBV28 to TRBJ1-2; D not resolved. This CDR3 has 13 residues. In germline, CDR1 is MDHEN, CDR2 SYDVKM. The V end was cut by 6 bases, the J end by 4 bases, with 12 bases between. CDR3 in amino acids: CASSYSGGYGYTF. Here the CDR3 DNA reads TGTGCCAGCAGCTACAGTGGCGGCTATGGCTACACCTTC.

The CDR3 DNA reads as TGTGCCAGCTCACCAACTAGCAATACCTACAATGAGCAGTTCTTC. Its protein product is CASSPTSNTYNEQFF. The rearrangement uses TRBV18 and TRBJ2-1; a weak D match, TRBD2 (6 bases). CDR1 is KGHSH, CDR2 LQKENI, per germline. With 2 bases removed from V and 2 bases from J, the gap between germline ends came to 10 bases. The CDR3 contains 15 residues.

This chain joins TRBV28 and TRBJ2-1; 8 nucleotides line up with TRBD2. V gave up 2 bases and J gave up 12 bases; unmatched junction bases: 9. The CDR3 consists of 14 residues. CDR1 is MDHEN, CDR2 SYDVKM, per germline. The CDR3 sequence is CASSLSWAGGWQFF. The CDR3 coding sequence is TGTGCCAGCAGTTTAAGCTGGGCGGGAGGATGGCAGTTCTTC.

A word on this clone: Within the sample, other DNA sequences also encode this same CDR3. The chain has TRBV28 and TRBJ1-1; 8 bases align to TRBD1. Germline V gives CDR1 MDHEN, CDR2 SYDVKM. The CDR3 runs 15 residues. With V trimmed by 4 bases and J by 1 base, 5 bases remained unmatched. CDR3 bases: TGTGCCAGCAGTTCGACAGGGGCGGGGAACACTGAAGCTTTCTTT. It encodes CASSSTGAGNTEAFF.

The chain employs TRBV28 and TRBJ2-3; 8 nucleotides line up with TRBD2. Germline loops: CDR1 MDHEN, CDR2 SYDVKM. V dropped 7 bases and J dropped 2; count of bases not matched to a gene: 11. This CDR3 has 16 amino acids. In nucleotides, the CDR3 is TGTGCCAGCAAAAGCTCGGGAGGGTACACCACAGATACGCAGTATTTT. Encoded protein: CASKSSGGYTTDTQYF.

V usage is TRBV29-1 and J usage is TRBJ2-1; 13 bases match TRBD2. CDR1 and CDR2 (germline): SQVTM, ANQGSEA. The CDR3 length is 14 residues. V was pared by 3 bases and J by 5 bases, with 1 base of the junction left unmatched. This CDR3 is CSVDGLAGDNEQFF. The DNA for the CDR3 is TGCAGCGTTGATGGACTAGCGGGAGACAATGAGCAGTTCTTC.

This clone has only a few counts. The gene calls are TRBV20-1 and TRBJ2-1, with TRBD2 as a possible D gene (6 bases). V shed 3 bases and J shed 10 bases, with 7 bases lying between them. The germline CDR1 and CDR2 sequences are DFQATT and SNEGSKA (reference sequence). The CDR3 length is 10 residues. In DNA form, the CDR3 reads TGCAGTGCTAGTGGAGGGGAGCAGTTCTTC. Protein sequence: CSASGGEQFF.

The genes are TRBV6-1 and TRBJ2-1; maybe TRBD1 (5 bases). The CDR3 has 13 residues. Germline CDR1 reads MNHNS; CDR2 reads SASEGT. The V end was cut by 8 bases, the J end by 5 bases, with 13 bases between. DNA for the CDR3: TGTGCCAGCTGTGTAGGGGTCCACAATGAGCAGTTCTTC. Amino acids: CASCVGVHNEQFF.

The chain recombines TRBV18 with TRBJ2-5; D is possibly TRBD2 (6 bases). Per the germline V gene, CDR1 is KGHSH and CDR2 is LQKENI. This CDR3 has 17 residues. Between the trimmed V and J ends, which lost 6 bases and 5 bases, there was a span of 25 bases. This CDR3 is CASSNLHIRAGRETQYF. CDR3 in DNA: TGTGCCAGCTCTAATCTCCACATCCGGGCAGGGAGGGAGACCCAGTACTTC.

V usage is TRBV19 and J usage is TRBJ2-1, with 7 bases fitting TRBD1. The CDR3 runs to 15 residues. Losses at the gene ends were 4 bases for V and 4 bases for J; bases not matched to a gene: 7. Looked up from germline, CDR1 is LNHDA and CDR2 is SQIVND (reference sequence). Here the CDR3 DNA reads TGTGCCAGTAGTACACAGGGGTTGGCTTACAATGAGCAGTTCTTC. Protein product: CASSTQGLAYNEQFF.

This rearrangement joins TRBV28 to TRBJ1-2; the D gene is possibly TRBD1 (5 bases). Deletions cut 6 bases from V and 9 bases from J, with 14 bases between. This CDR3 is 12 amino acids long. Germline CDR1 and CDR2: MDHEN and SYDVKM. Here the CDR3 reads CASSGTSTSYTF. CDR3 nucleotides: TGTGCCAGCAGCGGGACGTCTACGAGCTACACCTTC.

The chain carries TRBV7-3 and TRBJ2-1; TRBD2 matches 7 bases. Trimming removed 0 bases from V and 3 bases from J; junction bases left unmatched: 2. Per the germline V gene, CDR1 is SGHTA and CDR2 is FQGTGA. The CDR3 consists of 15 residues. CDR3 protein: CASSLTAGNYNEQFF. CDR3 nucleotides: TGTGCCAGCAGCTTAACAGCGGGAAACTACAATGAGCAGTTCTTC.

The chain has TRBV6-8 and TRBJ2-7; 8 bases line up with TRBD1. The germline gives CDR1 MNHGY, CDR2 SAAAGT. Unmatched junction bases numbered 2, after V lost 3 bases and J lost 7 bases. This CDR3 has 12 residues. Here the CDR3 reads CASSYWDREQYF. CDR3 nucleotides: TGTGCCAGCAGTTATTGGGACAGGGAGCAGTACTTC.

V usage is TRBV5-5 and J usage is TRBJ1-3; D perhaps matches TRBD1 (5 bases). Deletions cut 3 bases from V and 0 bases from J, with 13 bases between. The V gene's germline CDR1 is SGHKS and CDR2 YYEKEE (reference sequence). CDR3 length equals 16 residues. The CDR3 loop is CASSSGTLNSGNTIYF. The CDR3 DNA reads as TGTGCCAGCAGCTCAGGGACGCTGAACTCTGGAAACACCATATATTTT.

Here the CDR3 DNA reads TGTGCCAGCAGCTTTGGTAAACCCGCTAGCTACACCTTC. Translation: CASSFGKPASYTF. The V call is TRBV5-8, the J call TRBJ1-2, with D uncertain. This CDR3 has 13 residues. Trimming took 2 bases from V and 9 from J, leaving 14 bases between them. From germline, CDR1 is SGHTS and CDR2 YDEGEE.

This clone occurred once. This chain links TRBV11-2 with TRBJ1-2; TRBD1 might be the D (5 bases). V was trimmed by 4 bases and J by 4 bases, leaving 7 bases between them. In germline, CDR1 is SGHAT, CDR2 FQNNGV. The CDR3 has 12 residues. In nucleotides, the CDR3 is TGTGCCAGCAGCTCTCAGGGCTATGGCTACACCTTC. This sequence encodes CASSSQGYGYTF.

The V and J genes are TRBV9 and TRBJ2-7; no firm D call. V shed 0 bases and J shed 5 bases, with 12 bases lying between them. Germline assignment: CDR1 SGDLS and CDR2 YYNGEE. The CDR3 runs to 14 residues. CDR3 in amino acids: CASSVEADFDEQYF. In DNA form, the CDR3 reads TGTGCCAGCAGCGTAGAGGCAGACTTCGACGAGCAGTACTTC.

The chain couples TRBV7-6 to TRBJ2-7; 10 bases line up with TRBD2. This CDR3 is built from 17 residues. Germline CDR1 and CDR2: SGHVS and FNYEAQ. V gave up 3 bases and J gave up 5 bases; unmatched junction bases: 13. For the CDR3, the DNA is TGTGCCAGCAGCTTGCGGGTTCGGTCTAGCGGGAGAAACGAGCAGTACTTC. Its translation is CASSLRVRSSGRNEQYF.

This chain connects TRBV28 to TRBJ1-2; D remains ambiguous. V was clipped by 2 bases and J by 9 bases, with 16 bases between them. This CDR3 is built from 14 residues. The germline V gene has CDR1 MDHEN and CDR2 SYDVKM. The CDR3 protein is CASSLEVWAGSYTF. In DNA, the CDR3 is TGTGCCAGCAGTTTAGAGGTTTGGGCGGGGAGCTACACCTTC.

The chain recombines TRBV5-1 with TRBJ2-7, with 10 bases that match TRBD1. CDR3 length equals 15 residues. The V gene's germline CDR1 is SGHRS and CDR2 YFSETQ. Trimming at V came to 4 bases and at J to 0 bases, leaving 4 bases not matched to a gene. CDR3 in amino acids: CASSPDRGVSYEQYF. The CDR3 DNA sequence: TGCGCCAGCAGCCCGGACAGGGGGGTCTCCTACGAGCAGTACTTC.

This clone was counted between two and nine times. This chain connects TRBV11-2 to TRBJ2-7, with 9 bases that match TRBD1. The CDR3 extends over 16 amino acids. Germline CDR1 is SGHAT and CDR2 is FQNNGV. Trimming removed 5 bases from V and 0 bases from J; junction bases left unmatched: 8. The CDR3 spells CASSQRLTGGSYEQYF. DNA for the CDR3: TGTGCCAGCAGCCAAAGGTTGACAGGGGGCTCCTACGAGCAGTACTTC.

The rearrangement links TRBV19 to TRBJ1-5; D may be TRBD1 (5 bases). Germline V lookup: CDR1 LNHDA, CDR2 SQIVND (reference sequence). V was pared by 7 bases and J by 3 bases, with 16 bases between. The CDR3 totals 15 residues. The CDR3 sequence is CASTMGRGNNQPQHF. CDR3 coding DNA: TGTGCCAGTACCATGGGGCGAGGGAACAATCAGCCCCAGCATTTT.

The CDR3 loop is CASSGAWSSNQPQHF. The CDR3 DNA reads TGTGCCAGCAGTGGAGCCTGGAGTAGCAATCAGCCCCAGCATTTT. The chain recombines TRBV2 with TRBJ1-5; D is unresolved. CDR1 and CDR2 from the germline V gene are SNHLY and FYNNEI. Trimming took 4 bases from V and 0 from J, leaving 10 bases between them. This CDR3 spans 15 amino acids.

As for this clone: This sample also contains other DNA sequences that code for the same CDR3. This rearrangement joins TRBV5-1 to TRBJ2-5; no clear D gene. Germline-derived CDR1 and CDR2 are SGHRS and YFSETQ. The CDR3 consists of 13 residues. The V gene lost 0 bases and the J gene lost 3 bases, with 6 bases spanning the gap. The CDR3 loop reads CASSLVGEETQYF. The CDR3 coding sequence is TGCGCCAGCAGCTTGGTTGGTGAAGAGACCCAGTACTTC. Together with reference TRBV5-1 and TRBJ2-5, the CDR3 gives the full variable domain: KAGVTQTPRYLIKTRGQQVTLSCSPISGHRSVSWYQQTPGQGLQFLFEYFSETQRNKGNFPGRFSGRQFSNSRSEMNVSTLELGDSALYLCASSLVGEETQYFGPGTRLLVL.

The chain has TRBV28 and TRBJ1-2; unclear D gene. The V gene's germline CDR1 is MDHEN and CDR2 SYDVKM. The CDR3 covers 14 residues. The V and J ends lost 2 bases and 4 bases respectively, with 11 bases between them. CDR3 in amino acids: CASSLRGFAYGYTF. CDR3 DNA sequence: TGTGCCAGCAGTTTACGAGGGTTTGCCTATGGCTACACCTTC.

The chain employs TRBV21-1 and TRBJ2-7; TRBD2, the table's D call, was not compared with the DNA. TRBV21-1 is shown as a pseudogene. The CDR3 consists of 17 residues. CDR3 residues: CASSFIREAGKSYEQYF. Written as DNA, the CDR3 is TGTGCCAGCAGCTTCATACGCGAGGCGGGAAAGTCCTACGAGCAGTACTTC.

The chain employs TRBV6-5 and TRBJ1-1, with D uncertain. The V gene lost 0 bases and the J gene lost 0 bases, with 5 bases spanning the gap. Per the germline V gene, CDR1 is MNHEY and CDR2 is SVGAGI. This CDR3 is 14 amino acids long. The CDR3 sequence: CASSYSSMNTEAFF. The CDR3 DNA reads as TGTGCCAGCAGTTACTCGTCGATGAACACTGAAGCTTTCTTT.

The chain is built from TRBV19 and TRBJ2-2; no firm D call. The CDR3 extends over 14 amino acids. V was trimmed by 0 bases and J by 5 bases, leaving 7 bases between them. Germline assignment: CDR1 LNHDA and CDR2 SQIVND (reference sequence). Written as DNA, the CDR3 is TGTGCCAGTAGTATAGATCAAGGGACCGGGGAGCTGTTTTTT. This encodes CASSIDQGTGELFF.

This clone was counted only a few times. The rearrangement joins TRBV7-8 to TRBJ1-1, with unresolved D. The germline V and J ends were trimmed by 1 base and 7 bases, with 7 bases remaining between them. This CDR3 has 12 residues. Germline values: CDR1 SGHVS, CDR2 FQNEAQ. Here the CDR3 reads CASSLGLGEAFF. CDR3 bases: TGTGCCAGCAGCTTAGGGTTGGGTGAAGCTTTCTTT.